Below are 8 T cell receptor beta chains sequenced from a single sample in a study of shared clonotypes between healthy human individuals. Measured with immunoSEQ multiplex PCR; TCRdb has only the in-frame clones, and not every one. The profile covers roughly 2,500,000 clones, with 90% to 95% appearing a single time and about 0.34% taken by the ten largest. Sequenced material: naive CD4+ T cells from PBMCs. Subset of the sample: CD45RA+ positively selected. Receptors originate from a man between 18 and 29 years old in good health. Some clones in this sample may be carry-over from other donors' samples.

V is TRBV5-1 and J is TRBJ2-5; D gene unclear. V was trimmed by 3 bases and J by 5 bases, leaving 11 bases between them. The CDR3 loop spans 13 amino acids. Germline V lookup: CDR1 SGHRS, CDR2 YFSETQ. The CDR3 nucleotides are TGCGCCAGCAGCTCAAATATGGGGGAGACCCAGTACTTC. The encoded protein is CASSSNMGETQYF.

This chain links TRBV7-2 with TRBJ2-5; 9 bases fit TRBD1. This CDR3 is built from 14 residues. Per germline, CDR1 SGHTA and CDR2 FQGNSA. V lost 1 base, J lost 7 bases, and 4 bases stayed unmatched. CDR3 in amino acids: CASSLDRGQGTQYF. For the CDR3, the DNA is TGTGCCAGCAGCTTAGACAGGGGGCAGGGGACCCAGTACTTC.

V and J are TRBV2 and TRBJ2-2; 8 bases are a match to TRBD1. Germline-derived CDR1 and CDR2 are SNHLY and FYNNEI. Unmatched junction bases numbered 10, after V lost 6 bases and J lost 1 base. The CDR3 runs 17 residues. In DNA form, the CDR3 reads TGTGCCAGCAGAGCAACTCCGGGACAGGTGAACACCGGGGAGCTGTTTTTT. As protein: CASRATPGQVNTGELFF.

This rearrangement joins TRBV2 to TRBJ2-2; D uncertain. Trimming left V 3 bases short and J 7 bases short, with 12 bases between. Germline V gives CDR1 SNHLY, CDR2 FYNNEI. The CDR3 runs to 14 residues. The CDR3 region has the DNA TGTGCCAGCAGTGAGAAGGGTTTCGTCGGGGAGCTGTTTTTT. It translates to CASSEKGFVGELFF.

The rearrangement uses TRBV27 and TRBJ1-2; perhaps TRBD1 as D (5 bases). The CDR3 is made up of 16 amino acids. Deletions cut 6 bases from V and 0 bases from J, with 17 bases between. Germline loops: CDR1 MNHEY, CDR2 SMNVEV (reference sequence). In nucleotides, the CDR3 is TGTGCCAGCAGCAACCGCCCGGGGCAGTCTAACTATGGCTACACCTTC. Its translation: CASSNRPGQSNYGYTF.

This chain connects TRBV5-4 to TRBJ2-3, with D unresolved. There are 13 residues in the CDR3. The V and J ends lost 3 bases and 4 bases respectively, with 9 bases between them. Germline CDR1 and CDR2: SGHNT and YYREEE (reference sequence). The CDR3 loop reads CASSSPAADTQYF. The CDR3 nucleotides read TGTGCCAGCAGCTCCCCCGCAGCAGATACGCAGTATTTT. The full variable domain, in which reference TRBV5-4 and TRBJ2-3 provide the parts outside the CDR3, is ETGVTQSPTHLIKTRGQQVTLRCSSQSGHNTVSWYQQALGQGPQFIFQYYREEENGRGNFPPRFSGLQFPNYSSELNVNALELDDSALYLCASSSPAADTQYFGPGTRLTVL.

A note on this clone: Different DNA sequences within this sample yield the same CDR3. CDR3 sequence reads: CASSLGTSGSYEQFF. CDR3 coding DNA: TGCGCCAGCAGCTTGGGGACTAGCGGGTCCTATGAGCAGTTCTTC. The chain is built from TRBV5-1 and TRBJ2-1; 11 bases match TRBD2. Germline assignment: CDR1 SGHRS and CDR2 YFSETQ. The CDR3 contains 15 residues. V was pared by 0 bases and J by 8 bases, with 4 bases of the junction left unmatched.

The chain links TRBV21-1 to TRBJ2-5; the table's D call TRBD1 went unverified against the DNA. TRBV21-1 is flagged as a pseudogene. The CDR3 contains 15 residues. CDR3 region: CPLGAIGNYQETQYF. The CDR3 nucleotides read TGTCCCCTTGGGGCCATAGGGAATTACCAAGAGACCCAGTACTTC.